What follows are 8 T cell receptor beta chains derived from one specimen sequenced in a study of naive and memory T cell subsets (dated by TCRdb to about 2017). What the work shows at the level of the full study, not this receptor alone: A few larger clonotypes were present in naive repertoires, especially CD8 naive repertoires, and these clonotypes were possibly memory cells re-expressing CD45RA.

These receptors have no known antigen. Library preparation was by UMI-ligation and nested PCR. For sequencing, an Illumina MiSeq was employed. To cover both TRBC1 and TRBC2, the beta constant-region primer consisted of an equimolar mix of two oligonucleotides. Four rounds of PCR were used to amplify ligated cDNA, with nested alpha and beta constant-region primers being used together with the SP2 primer. TCRdb redid the processing of the public reads, applying fastp at Q25 and MiXCR, and retained in-frame beta chains. Rows with one shared CDR3 protein collapse into an entry with the most common genes and DNA. The sample records 150,000 or so distinct CDR3 sequences, roughly 22% of which are singletons. The top ten clones comprise 0.11% of the sample. Sequencing used naive CD4+ T cells from blood. The cell subset or site label, read with the paper, signifies: naive T cells, CD45RA high CD27+. The receptors were sampled from a human donor in good health.

This clonotype occurred a few times. V is TRBV6-6 and J is TRBJ2-3, with 8 bases fitting TRBD1. Germline loops: CDR1 MNHNY, CDR2 SVGAGI (reference sequence). V shed 5 bases and J 11 bases; nucleotides not matched to a gene: 15. The CDR3 is 15 amino acids. CDR3 region: CASSKQGVVGIEQYF. The CDR3 DNA follows: TGTGCCAGCAGTAAACAGGGGGTTGTCGGGATTGAGCAGTATTTT.

This clonotype showed up many times. The CDR3 sequence is CASSQESGKYQETQYF. As DNA, the CDR3 is TGTGCCAGCAGCCAAGAAAGCGGGAAGTACCAAGAGACCCAGTACTTC. J is TRBJ2-5 and V is TRBV14, with 7 bases identical to TRBD2. J gave up 0 bases and V 0 bases, and 4 bases lay outside the gene matches. CDR1 SGHDN and CDR2 FVKESK come from the germline V gene. This CDR3 contains 16 residues.

The V and J genes are TRBV27 and TRBJ2-7; D assignment may be TRBD1 or TRBD2 (5 bases each). Trimming shortened V by 5 bases and J by 2 bases, and 13 bases separated the two germline ends. Germline V gene sequence: CDR1 MNHEY, CDR2 SMNVEV (reference sequence). This CDR3 has 14 residues. The CDR3: CASSTWDGTYEQYF. CDR3 DNA: TGTGCCAGCAGTACCTGGGACGGTACCTACGAGCAGTACTTC.

There are many counts of this clonotype. The rearrangement links TRBV5-1 to TRBJ1-1; maybe TRBD1 (5 bases). This CDR3 has 14 residues. Germline V gives CDR1 SGHRS, CDR2 YFSETQ. V was clipped by 5 bases and J by 6 bases, with 17 bases between them. The CDR3 bases are TGCGCCAGCAGTTCCGTCCCAGGGTCGGCTGAAGCTTTCTTT. It encodes CASSSVPGSAEAFF.

The chain joins TRBV6-4 to TRBJ1-1, with D hard to call. Per germline, CDR1 MRHNA and CDR2 SNTAGT. This CDR3 spans 13 amino acids. The V and J ends lost 6 bases and 6 bases respectively, with 14 bases between them. The CDR3 reads CASSNKPGAEAFF. In DNA form, the CDR3 reads TGTGCCAGCAGCAACAAGCCCGGAGCTGAAGCTTTCTTT.

This clonotype was counted many times. The chain has TRBV29-1 and TRBJ2-3; D gene ambiguous. V was trimmed by 6 bases and J by 5 bases, leaving 6 bases between them. CDR1 is SQVTM and CDR2 is ANQGSEA in the germline V gene. This CDR3 is built from 10 residues. The CDR3 DNA follows: TGCAGCGTCGCAGTAGATACGCAGTATTTT. Amino acid sequence: CSVAVDTQYF.

This clonotype showed up just a few times. The rearrangement links TRBV3-1 to TRBJ2-7; 7 nucleotides align to TRBD2. V lost 4 bases to trimming and J lost 0 bases; unmatched junction nucleotides: 6. The germline V gene has CDR1 LGHDT and CDR2 YNNKEL (reference sequence). The CDR3 has 15 residues. The CDR3 sequence is CASSREPGGSYEQYF. The CDR3 nucleotides are TGTGCCAGCAGCCGCGAACCGGGAGGCTCCTACGAGCAGTACTTC.

The table lists this clonotype with a count of one. The chain employs TRBV9 and TRBJ2-1, with 10 bases fitting TRBD2. The germline V gene encodes CDR1 SGDLS and CDR2 YYNGEE. The length of the CDR3 is 18 residues. Trimming removed 0 bases from V and 4 bases from J; junction bases left unmatched: 10. The CDR3 sequence is CASSVGRLAGARYNEQFF. As DNA, the CDR3 is TGTGCCAGCAGCGTAGGGAGGCTAGCGGGAGCTCGGTACAATGAGCAGTTCTTC. Full variable domain (remainder filled in from reference TRBV9 and TRBJ2-1): DSGVTQTPKHLITATGQRVTLRCSPRSGDLSVYWYQQSLDQGLQFLIQYYNGEERAKGNILERFSAQQFPDLHSELNLSSLELGDSALYFCASSVGRLAGARYNEQFFGPGTRLTVL.